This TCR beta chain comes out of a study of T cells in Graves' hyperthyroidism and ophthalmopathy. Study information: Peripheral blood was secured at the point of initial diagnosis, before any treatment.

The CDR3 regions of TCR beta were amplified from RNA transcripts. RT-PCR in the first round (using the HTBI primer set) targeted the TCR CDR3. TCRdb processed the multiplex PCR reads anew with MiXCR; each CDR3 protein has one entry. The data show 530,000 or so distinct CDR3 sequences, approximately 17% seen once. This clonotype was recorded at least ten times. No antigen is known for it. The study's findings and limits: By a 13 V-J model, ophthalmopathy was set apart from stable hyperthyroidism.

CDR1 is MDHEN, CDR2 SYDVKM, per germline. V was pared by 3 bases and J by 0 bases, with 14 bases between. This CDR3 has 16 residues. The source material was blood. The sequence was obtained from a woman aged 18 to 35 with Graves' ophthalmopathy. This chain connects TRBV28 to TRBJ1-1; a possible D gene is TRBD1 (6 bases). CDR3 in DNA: TGTGCCAGCAGTTTGGTCGGGGGCTTTATGAACACTGAAGCTTTCTTT. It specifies CASSLVGGFMNTEAFF. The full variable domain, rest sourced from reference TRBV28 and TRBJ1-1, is DVKVTQSSRYLVKRTGEKVFLECVQDMDHENMFWYRQDPGLGLRLIYFSYDVKMKEKGDIPEGYSVSREKKERFSLILESASTNQTSMYLCASSLVGGFMNTEAFFGQGTRLTVV.